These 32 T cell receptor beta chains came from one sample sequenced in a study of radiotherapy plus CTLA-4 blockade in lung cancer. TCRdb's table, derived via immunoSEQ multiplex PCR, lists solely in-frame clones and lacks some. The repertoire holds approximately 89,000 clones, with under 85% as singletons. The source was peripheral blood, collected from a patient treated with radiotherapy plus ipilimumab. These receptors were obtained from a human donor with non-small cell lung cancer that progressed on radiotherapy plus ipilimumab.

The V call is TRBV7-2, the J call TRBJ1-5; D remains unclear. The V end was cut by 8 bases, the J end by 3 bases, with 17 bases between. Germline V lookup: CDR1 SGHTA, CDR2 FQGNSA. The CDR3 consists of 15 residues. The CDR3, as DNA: TGTGCCAGCCGGTCAGGTCCCTTCCTCAATCAGCCCCAGCATTTT. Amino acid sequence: CASRSGPFLNQPQHF.

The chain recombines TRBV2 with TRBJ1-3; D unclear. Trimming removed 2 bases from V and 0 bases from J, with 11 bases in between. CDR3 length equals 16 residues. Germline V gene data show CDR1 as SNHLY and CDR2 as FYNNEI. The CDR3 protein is CASSERQASSGNTIYF. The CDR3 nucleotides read TGTGCCAGCAGTGAACGTCAGGCCAGCTCTGGAAACACCATATATTTT. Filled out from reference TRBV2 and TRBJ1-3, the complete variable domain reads EPEVTQTPSHQVTQMGQEVILRCVPISNHLYFYWYRQILGQKVEFLVSFYNNEISEKSEIFDDQFSVERPDGSNFTLKIRSTKLEDSAMYFCASSERQASSGNTIYFGEGSWLTVV.

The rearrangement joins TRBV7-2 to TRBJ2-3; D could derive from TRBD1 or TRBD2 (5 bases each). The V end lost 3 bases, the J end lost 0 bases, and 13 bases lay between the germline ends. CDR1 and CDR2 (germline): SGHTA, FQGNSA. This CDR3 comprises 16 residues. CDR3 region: CASSFRGTRSTDTQYF. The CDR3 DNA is TGTGCCAGCAGCTTCCGGGGCACCCGAAGCACAGATACGCAGTATTTT.

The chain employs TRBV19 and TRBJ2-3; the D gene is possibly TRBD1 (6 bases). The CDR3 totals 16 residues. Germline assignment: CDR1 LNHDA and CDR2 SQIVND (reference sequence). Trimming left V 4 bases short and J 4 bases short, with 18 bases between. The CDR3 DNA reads TGTGCCAGTAGTAAGGCCCGGGGCAGGGGCCCAGATACGCAGTATTTT. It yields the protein CASSKARGRGPDTQYF.

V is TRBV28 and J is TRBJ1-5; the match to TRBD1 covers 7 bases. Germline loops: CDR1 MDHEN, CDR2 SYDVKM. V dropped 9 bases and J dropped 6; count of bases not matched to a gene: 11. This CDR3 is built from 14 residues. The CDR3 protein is CASTETGFLQPQHF. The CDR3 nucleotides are TGTGCCAGTACCGAGACAGGGTTTCTTCAGCCCCAGCATTTT.

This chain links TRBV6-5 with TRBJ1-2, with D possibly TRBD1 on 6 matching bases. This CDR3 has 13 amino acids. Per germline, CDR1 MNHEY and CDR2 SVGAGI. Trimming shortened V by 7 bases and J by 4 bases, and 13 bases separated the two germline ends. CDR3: CASNRARGYGYTF. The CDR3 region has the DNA TGTGCCAGCAACCGCGCCAGGGGCTATGGCTACACCTTC.

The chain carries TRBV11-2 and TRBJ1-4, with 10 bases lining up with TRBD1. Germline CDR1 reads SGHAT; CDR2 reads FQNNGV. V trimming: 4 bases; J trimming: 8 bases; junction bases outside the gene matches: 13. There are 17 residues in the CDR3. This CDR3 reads CASSSPGGQGVGEKLFF. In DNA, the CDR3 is TGTGCCAGCAGCTCCCCCGGAGGACAGGGGGTGGGGGAAAAACTGTTTTTT.

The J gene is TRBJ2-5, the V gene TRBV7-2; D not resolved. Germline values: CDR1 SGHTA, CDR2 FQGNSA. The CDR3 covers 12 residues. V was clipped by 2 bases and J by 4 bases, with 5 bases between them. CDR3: CASSLRVETQYF. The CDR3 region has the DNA TGTGCCAGCAGCTTAAGGGTAGAGACCCAGTACTTC. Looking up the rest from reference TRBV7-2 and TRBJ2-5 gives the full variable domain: GAGVSQSPSNKVTEKGKDVELRCDPISGHTALYWYRQSLGQGLEFLIYFQGNSAPDKSGLPSDRFSAERTGGSVSTLTIQRTQQEDSAVYLCASSLRVETQYFGPGTRLLVL.

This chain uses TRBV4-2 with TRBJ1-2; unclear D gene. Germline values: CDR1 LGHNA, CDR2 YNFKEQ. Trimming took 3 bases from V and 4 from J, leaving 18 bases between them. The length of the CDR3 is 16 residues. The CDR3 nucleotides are TGTGCCAGCAGCCACCTCCGGCTAGGGCGTCCCTATGGCTACACCTTC. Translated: CASSHLRLGRPYGYTF.

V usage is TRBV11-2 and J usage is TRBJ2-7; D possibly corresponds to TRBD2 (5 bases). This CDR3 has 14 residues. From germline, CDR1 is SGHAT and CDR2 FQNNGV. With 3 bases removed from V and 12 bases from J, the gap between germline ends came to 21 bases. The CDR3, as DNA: TGTGCCAGCAGCTTGCTTCGAGGAGAGGGCAGCACGTACTTC. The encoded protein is CASSLLRGEGSTYF.

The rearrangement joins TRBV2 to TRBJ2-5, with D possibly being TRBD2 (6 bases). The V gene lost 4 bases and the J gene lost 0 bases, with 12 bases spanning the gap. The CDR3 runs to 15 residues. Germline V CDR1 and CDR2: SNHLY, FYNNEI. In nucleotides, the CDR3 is TGTGCCAGCAGTGCGGGGGATAACTACCAAGAGACCCAGTACTTC. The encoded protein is CASSAGDNYQETQYF.

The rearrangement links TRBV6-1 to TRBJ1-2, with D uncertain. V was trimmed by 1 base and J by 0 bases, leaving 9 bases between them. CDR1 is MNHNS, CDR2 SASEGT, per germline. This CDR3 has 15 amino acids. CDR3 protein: CASSEGRLANYGYTF. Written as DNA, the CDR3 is TGTGCCAGCAGTGAAGGGCGTTTAGCTAACTATGGCTACACCTTC.

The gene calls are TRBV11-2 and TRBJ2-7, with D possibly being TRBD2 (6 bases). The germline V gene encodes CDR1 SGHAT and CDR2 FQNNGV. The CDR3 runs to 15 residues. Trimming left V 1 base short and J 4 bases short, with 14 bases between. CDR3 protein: CASSLGAGPSYEQYF. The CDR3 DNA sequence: TGTGCCAGCAGCTTAGGCGCGGGGCCTTCTTACGAGCAGTACTTC. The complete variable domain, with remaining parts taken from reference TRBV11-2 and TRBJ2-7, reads EAGVAQSPRYKIIEKRQSVAFWCNPISGHATLYWYQQILGQGPKLLIQFQNNGVVDDSQLPKDRFSAERLKGVDSTLKIQPAKLEDSAVYLCASSLGAGPSYEQYFGPGTRLTVT.

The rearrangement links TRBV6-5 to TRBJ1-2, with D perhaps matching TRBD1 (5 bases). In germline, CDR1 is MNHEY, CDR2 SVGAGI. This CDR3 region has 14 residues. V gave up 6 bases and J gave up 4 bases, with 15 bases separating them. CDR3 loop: CASRSGQGTYGYTF. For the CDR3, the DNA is TGTGCCAGCAGGTCGGGGCAGGGAACCTATGGCTACACCTTC.

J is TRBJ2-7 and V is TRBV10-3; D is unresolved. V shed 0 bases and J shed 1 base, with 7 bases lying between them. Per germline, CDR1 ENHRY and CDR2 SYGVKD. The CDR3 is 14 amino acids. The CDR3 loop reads CAISESLESYEQYF. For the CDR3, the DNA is TGTGCCATCAGTGAGTCACTGGAGTCCTACGAGCAGTACTTC.

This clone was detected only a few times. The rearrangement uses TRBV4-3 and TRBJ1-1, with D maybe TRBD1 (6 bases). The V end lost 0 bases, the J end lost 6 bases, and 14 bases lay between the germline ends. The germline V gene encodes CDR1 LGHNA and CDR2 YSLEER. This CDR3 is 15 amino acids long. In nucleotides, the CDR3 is TGCGCCAGCAGCCAAGATCCTAGGGGGGAGGCTGAAGCTTTCTTT. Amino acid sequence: CASSQDPRGEAEAFF.

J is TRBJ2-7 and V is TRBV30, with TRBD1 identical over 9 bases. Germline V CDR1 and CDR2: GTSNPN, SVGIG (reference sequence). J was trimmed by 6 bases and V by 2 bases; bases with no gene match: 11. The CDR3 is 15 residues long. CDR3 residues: CAWSSPGTGSVEQYF. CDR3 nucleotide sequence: TGTGCCTGGAGTTCGCCCGGGACAGGGTCTGTCGAGCAGTACTTC.

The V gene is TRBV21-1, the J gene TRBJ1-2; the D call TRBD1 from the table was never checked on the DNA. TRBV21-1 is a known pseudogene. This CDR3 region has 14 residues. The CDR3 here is CASSKARANYGYTF. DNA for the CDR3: TGTGCCAGCAGCAAAGCCAGGGCCAACTATGGCTACACCTTC.

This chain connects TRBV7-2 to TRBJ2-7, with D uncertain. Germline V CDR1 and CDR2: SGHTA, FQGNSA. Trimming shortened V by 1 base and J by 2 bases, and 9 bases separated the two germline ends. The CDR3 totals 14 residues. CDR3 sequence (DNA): TGTGCCAGCAGCTTAGGGGCCGGACCCTACGAGCAGTACTTC. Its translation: CASSLGAGPYEQYF.

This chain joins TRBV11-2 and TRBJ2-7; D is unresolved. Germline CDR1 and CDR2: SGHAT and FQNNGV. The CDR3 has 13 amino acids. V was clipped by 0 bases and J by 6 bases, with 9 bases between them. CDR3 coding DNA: TGTGCCAGCAGCTTAGACCGGTGGGGCGAGCAGTACTTC. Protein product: CASSLDRWGEQYF.

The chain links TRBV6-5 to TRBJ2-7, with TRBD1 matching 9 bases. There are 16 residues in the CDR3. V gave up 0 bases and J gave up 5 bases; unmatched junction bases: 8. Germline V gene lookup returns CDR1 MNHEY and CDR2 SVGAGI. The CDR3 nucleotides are TGTGCCAGCAGTTACTCCCTGGGACAGGGCAAAGACGAGCAGTACTTC. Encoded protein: CASSYSLGQGKDEQYF.

The DNA for the CDR3 is TGCAGCGTAACGACGTCCCGAGAGACCCAGTACTTC. Protein sequence: CSVTTSRETQYF. V usage is TRBV29-1 and J usage is TRBJ2-5; the D is unclear. Trimming cost V 6 bases and J 4 bases, with 12 bases left between them. CDR3 size: 12 residues. Germline assignment: CDR1 SQVTM and CDR2 ANQGSEA.

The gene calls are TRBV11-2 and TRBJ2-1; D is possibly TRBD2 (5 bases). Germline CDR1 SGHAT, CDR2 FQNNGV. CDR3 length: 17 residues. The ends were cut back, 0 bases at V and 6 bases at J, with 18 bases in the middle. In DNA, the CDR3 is TGTGCCAGCAGCTTAGATAGGTGGCCCGGCGCGGGCAATGAGCAGTTCTTC. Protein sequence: CASSLDRWPGAGNEQFF.

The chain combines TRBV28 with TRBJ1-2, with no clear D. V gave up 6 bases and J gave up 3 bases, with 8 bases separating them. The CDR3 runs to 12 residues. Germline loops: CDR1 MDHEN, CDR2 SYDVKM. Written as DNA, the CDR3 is TGTGCCAGCAGCCTCCTTTACTATGGCTACACCTTC. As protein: CASSLLYYGYTF.

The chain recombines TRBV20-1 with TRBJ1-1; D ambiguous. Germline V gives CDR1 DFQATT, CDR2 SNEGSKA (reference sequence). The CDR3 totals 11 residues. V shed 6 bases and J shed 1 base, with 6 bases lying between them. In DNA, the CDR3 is TGCAGTGCCGAGAGGAACACTGAAGCTTTCTTT. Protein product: CSAERNTEAFF.

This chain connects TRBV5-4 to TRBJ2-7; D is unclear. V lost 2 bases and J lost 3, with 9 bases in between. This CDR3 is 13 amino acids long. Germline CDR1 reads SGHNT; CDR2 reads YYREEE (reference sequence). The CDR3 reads CASSFSGSYEQYF. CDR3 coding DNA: TGTGCCAGCAGCTTTTCTGGCAGCTACGAGCAGTACTTC.

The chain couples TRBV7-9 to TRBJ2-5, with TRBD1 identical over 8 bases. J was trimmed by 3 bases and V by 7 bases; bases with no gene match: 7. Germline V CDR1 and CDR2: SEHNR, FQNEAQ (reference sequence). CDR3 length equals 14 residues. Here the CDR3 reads CASIVDRAKETQYF. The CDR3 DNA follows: TGTGCCAGCATCGTGGACAGGGCCAAAGAGACCCAGTACTTC.

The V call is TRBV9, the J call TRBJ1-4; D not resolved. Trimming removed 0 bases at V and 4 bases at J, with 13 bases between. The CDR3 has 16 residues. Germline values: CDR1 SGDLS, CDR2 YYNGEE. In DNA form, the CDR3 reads TGTGCCAGCAGCGTAGGTCGGGCAGCTAGTAATGAAAAACTGTTTTTT. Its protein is CASSVGRAASNEKLFF.

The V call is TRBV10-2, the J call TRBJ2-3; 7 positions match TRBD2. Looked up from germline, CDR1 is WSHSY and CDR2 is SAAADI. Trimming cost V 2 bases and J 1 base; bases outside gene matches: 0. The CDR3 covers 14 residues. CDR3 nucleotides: TGCGCCAGCAGTGAGGGGGGGGGCACAGATACGCAGTATTTT. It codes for CASSEGGGTDTQYF.

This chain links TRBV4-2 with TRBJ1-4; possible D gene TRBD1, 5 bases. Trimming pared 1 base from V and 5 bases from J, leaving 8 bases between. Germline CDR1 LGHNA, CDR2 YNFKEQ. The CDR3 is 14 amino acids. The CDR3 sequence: CASSQGAGNEKLFF. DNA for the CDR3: TGTGCCAGCAGCCAAGGGGCAGGGAATGAAAAACTGTTTTTT.

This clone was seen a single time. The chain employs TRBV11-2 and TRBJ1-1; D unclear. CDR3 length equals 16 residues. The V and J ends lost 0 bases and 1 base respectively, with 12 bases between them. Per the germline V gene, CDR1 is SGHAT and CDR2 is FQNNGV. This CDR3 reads CASSLEFGSKNTEAFF. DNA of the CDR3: TGTGCCAGCAGCTTAGAGTTCGGCAGCAAGAACACTGAAGCTTTCTTT.

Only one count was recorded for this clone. CDR3 loop: CASSLGEAWDSPLHF. The DNA of the CDR3 is TGTGCCAGCAGCTTGGGAGAGGCGTGGGATTCACCCCTCCACTTT. This chain links TRBV5-6 with TRBJ1-6; no clear D gene. With 0 bases removed from V and 8 bases from J, the gap between germline ends came to 12 bases. Per germline, CDR1 SGHDT and CDR2 YYEEEE. The CDR3 covers 15 residues.